This T cell receptor beta chain is drawn from a study of shared clonotypes between healthy human individuals. Only in-frame clones appear in the TCRdb table, and some are missing; sequencing was by immunoSEQ multiplex PCR. In the table there are 2 million to 2.5 million clones, just under 95% of which are singletons. With 2 bases clipped from V and 0 bases from J, the junction kept 7 bases outside the gene matches. Germline V gene sequence: CDR1 MNHNS, CDR2 SASEGT. This CDR3 spans 16 amino acids. Study-wide findings and caveats: As a rule, naive subsets had a larger estimated richness than memory subsets.

Details on this clone: Its antigen is unknown.

The rearrangement uses TRBV6-1 and TRBJ2-7, with 7 nucleotides matching TRBD1. The specimen was naive CD4+ T cells from PBMCs. Subset specified: CD45RA+ positively selected. The TCR originated in a man aged 18 to 29 in good health. Some clones in this sample may be carry-over from other donors' samples. The CDR3 bases are TGTGCCAGCAGTGAATTACGGACAGGCAGCTCCTACGAGCAGTACTTC. Residues: CASSELRTGSSYEQYF.